This TCR beta chain was identified during a study of cytomegalovirus exposure and HLA in healthy donors. This CDR3 has 14 residues. Germline V gives CDR1 SNHLY, CDR2 FYNNEI. The ends were cut back, 2 bases at V and 3 bases at J, with 8 bases in the middle. Findings of the study overall: The tendency of first-cohort TCR clusters to co-occur in the 120 or so validation repertoires emerged from a later analysis. Three CMV-associated chains proved CMV antigen-specific in vitro.

As regards this clone: No antigen is known for it.

Repertoires were generated with immunoSEQ multiplex PCR, while TCRdb's copy carries only in-frame clones and drops some. Of approximately 300,000 clones listed, 75% to 90% are singletons. Material: PBMCs. The clonotype originates from a woman in her late teens or twenties in good health and CMV-seronegative. The chain combines TRBV2 with TRBJ1-3; no clear D. The CDR3, as DNA: TGTGCCAGCAGTGAAACGGGTCTTGGAAACACCATATATTTT. This translates into CASSETGLGNTIYF.